This T cell receptor beta chain was documented in a study of early T cells in non-severe SARS-CoV-2 infection. V shed 3 bases and J shed 8 bases, with 8 bases lying between them. The CDR3 is 12 residues long. MiXCR was run by TCRdb on the 5' RACE reads, yielding one entry per CDR3 protein. Here the sample spans around 77,000 distinct CDR3 sequences, around 12% being singletons. V is TRBV12-3 or TRBV12-4 and J is TRBJ1-3; D is uncertain. The clonotype was recovered from an adult who was a healthcare worker with PCR-confirmed SARS-CoV-2 infection or an uninfected control (not recorded which). The donor label of this sample is uncertain. Sequences were derived from whole blood, sampled at baseline. The CDR3 coding sequence is TGTGCCAGCAGTTTCCAAGGAGACACCATATATTTT. Translated: CASSFQGDTIYF.